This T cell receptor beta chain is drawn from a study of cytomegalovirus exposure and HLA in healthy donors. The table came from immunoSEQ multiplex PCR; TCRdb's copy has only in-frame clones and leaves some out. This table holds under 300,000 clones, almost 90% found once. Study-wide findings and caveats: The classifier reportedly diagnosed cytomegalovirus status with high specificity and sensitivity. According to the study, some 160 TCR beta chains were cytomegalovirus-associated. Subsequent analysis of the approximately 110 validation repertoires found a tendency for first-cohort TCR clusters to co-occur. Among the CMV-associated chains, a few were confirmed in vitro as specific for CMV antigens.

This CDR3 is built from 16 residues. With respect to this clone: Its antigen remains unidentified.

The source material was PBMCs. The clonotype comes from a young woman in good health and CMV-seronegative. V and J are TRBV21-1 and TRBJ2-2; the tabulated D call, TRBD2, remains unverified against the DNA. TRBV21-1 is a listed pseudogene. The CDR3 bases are TGTGCCAGCAGCAAAGTTGACGGGGGGGCACCCGGGGAGCTGTTTTTT. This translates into CASSKVDGGAPGELFF.